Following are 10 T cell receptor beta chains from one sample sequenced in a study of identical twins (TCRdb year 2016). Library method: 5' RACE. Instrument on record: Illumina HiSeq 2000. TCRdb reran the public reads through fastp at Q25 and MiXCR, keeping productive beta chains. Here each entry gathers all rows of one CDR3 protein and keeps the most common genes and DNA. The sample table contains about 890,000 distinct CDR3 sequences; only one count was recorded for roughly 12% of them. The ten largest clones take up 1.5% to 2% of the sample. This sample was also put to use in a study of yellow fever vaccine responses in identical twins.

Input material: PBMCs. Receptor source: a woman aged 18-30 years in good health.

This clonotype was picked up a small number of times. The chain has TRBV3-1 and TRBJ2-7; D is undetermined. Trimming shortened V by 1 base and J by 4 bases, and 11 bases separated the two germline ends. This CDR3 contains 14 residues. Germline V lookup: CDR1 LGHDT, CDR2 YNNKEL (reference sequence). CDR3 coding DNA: TGTGCCAGCAGCCAAGCGCGAAAAGCATACGAGCAGTACTTC. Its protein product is CASSQARKAYEQYF.

The CDR3: CASSYRGSVAGETQYF. The CDR3, as DNA: TGTGCCAGCAGCTACCGAGGTTCGGTAGCGGGAGAGACCCAGTACTTC. The chain joins TRBV7-9 to TRBJ2-5; 7 bases align to TRBD2. The CDR3 has 16 residues. CDR1 and CDR2 (germline): SEHNR, FQNEAQ (reference sequence). Germline trimming cut 4 bases from V and 4 bases from J; bases unmatched to any gene: 12.

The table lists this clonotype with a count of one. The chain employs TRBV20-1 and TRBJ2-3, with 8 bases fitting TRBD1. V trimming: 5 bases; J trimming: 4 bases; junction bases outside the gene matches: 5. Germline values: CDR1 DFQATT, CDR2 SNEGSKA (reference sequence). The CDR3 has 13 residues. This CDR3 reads CSAPDREADTQYF. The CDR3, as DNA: TGCAGTGCTCCGGACAGGGAGGCAGATACGCAGTATTTT.

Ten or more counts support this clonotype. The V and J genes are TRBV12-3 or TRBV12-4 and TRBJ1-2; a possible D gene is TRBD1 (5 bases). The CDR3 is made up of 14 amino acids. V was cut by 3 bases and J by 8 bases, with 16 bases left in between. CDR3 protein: CASSFGGPGPGYTF. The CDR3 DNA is TGTGCCAGCAGTTTTGGGGGACCTGGGCCGGGCTACACCTTC.

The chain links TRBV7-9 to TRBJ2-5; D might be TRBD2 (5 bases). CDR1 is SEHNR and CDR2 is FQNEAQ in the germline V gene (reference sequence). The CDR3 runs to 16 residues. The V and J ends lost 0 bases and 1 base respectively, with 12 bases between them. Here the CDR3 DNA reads TGTGCCAGCAGCTTAGCGCGGAGCGGATCCCAAGAGACCCAGTACTTC. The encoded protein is CASSLARSGSQETQYF.

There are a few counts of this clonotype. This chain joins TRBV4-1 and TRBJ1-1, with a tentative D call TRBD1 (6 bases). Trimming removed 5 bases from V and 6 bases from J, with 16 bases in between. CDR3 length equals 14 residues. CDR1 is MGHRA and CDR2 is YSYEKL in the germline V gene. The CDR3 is CASSGQPTRAEAFF. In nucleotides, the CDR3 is TGCGCCAGCAGCGGACAGCCTACTCGGGCTGAAGCTTTCTTT.

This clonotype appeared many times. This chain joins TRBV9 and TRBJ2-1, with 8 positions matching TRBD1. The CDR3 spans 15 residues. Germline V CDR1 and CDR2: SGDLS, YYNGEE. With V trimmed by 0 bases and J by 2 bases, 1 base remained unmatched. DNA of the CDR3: TGTGCCAGCAGCGTAGCAGGGGGCACCTACAATGAGCAGTTCTTC. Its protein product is CASSVAGGTYNEQFF.

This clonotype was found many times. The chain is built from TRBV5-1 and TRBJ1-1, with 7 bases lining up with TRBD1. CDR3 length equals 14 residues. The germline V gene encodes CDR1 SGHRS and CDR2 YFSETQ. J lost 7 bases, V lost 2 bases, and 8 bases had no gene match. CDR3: CASSFSGGLVEAFF. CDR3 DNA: TGCGCCAGCAGCTTTTCAGGGGGGTTAGTTGAAGCTTTCTTT.

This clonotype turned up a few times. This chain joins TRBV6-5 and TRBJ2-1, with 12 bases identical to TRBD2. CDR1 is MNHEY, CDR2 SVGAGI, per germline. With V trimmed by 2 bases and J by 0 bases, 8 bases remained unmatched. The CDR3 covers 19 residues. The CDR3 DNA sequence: TGTGCCAGCAGTTACCGCTGGCTAGCGGGAGGGGGCTCCTACAATGAGCAGTTCTTC. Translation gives CASSYRWLAGGGSYNEQFF.

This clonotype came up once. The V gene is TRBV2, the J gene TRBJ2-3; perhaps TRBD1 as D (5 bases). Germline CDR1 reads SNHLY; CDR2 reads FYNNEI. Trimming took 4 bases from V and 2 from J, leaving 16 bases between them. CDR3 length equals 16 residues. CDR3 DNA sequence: TGTGCCAGCAGTGTACCCGACAGCTATTCCACAGATACGCAGTATTTT. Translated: CASSVPDSYSTDTQYF.